These 6 T cell receptor beta chains came from one sample sequenced in a study of blood T cell repertoires in COVID-19. Here immunoSEQ multiplex PCR was the method, and the copy in TCRdb shows in-frame clones only, minus some. The sample yields about 160,000 clones, 90% to 95% seen once. Sequencing input: peripheral blood. The receptor source for this set is a woman between 45 and 60 years old with acute or convalescent COVID-19.

The chain is built from TRBV5-1 and TRBJ2-7, with TRBD2 as a possible D gene (6 bases). Germline CDR1 and CDR2: SGHRS and YFSETQ. The CDR3 is made up of 15 amino acids. V was trimmed by 2 bases and J by 0 bases, leaving 12 bases between them. This CDR3 is CASSLVQGLSYEQYF. CDR3 DNA sequence: TGCGCCAGCAGCTTAGTCCAGGGACTCTCCTACGAGCAGTACTTC.

The gene calls are TRBV14 and TRBJ2-6; TRBD1 might be the D (5 bases). The CDR3 length is 15 residues. Trimming pared 7 bases from V and 0 bases from J, leaving 10 bases between. Germline V lookup: CDR1 SGHDN, CDR2 FVKESK. CDR3 sequence (DNA): TGTGCCAGCAAACAGGTTCGCTCTGGGGCCAACGTCCTGACTTTC. Amino acid sequence: CASKQVRSGANVLTF.

The V gene is TRBV6-5, the J gene TRBJ1-6, with 8 positions matching TRBD1. Germline V lookup: CDR1 MNHEY, CDR2 SVGAGI. The CDR3 extends over 15 amino acids. V lost 3 bases and J lost 8; bases outside the gene matches: 6. As DNA, the CDR3 is TGTGCCAGCAGTTATGAAGGACAGGGTTATTCACCCCTCCACTTT. It codes for CASSYEGQGYSPLHF.

V gene TRBV15 combines with J gene TRBJ2-1, with 9 nucleotides matching TRBD2. Per the germline V gene, CDR1 is LNHNV and CDR2 is YYDKDF (reference sequence). J gave up 5 bases and V 8 bases, and 7 bases lay outside the gene matches. This CDR3 comprises 14 residues. The DNA for the CDR3 is TGTGCCACCGGTGGGCGGGGGGGACACAATGAGCAGTTCTTC. Its translation: CATGGRGGHNEQFF.

The chain recombines TRBV19 with TRBJ1-2; a possible D gene is TRBD1 (5 bases). Per the germline V gene, CDR1 is LNHDA and CDR2 is SQIVND (reference sequence). The CDR3 extends over 14 amino acids. V shed 3 bases and J shed 4 bases, with 12 bases lying between them. CDR3 sequence: CASSIPAGRYGYTF. The CDR3 DNA follows: TGTGCCAGTAGTATCCCGGCAGGGCGCTATGGCTACACCTTC. The variable domain in full, completed from reference TRBV19 and TRBJ1-2, reads DGGITQSPKYLFRKEGQNVTLSCEQNLNHDAMYWYRQDPGQGLRLIYYSQIVNDFQKGDIAEGYSVSREKKESFPLTVTSAQKNPTAFYLCASSIPAGRYGYTFGSGTRLTVV.

This clone was observed a few times. V is TRBV9 and J is TRBJ1-2; D is unresolved. This CDR3 comprises 13 residues. V shed 2 bases and J shed 4 bases, with 9 bases lying between them. CDR1 and CDR2 from the germline V gene are SGDLS and YYNGEE. Written as DNA, the CDR3 is TGTGCCAGCAGCGTGGGAGTGAGCTATGGCTACACCTTC. It translates to CASSVGVSYGYTF.